This T cell receptor beta chain is drawn from a study of blood T cell repertoires in COVID-19. About the study: COVID-19 samples, acute and convalescent, were from the United States, Italy and Spain.

Recruits, aged about 18 to 89 years, lived in under 25 US areas. Participants reported their clinical history, and cohort assignment relied on those reports. Recovered status in Cohort 3 required two negative PCRs, clearance, or symptom resolution. The germline CDR1 and CDR2 sequences are SGHVS and FNYEAQ. Trimming left V 3 bases short and J 6 bases short, with 10 bases between. CDR3 length: 13 residues. The repertoire was sequenced with immunoSEQ multiplex PCR; TCRdb's copy has only in-frame clones and lacks some. This table has about 150,000 clones, over 75% appearing once. This sequence joins TRBV7-6 and TRBJ2-3; D may be TRBD1 (6 bases). This receptor was taken from a woman aged 45 to 65 who had recovered from COVID-19. Sequenced sample: PBMCs or T cells enriched from blood (not recorded which). This CDR3 is CASSFQGSDTQYF. CDR3 coding DNA: TGTGCCAGCAGCTTCCAGGGGTCCGATACGCAGTATTTT.